Described below is a single TCR beta chain sequence and its context. Authors' processing steps: Estimation of nucleated cell counts was performed using reference gene primer amplification. Here immunoSEQ multiplex PCR was the method, and the copy in TCRdb shows in-frame clones only, minus some. For V, J and clone size, that table is used; D and trimming come from the DNA. The sample includes about 61,000 clones, around 77% of them seen just once. This entry comes from a study of blood T cell repertoires in COVID-19. On the study more broadly: Material from acute and convalescent COVID-19 was sourced from the United States, Italy and Spain. Nucleic acid was either cDNA or gDNA, and it came from T cells, B-cell-depleted T cells, or PBMCs.

Trimming left V 5 bases short and J 2 bases short, with 12 bases between. Germline CDR1 and CDR2: SEHNR and FQNEAQ (reference sequence). This CDR3 has 14 residues. Sequenced input: peripheral blood. The TCR was taken from a man at least 80 years old with active or convalescent COVID-19. The gene calls are TRBV7-9 and TRBJ2-5; D call uncertain. The CDR3 region is CASSPRLVQETQYF. CDR3 DNA sequence: TGTGCCAGCAGCCCTAGACTGGTGCAAGAGACCCAGTACTTC.